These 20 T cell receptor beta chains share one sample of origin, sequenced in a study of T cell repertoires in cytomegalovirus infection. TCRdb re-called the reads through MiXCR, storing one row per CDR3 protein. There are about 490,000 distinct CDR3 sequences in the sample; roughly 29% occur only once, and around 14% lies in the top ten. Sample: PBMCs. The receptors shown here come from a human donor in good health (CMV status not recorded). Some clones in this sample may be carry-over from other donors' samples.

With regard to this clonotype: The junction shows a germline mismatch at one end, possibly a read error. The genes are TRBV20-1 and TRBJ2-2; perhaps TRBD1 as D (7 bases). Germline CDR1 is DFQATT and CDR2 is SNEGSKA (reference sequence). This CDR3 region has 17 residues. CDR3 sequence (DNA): TGCAGTGCCAGAGGTACCGCAGGGGGGTTCAACACCGGGGAGCTGTTTTTT. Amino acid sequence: CSARGTAGGFNTGELFF.

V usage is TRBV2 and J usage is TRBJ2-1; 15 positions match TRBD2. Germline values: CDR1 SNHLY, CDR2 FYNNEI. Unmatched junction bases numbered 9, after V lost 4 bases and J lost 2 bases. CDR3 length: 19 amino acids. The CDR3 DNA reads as TGTGCCAGCAGTGGGGGGACTAGCGGGAGGTCCTTCGCCTACAATGAGCAGTTCTTC. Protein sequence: CASSGGTSGRSFAYNEQFF.

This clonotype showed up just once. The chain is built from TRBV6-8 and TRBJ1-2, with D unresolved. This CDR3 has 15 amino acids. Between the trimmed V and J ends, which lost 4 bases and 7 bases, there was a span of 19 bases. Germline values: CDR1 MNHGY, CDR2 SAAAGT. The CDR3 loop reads CASSFDWESASGYTF. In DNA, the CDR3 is TGTGCCAGCAGTTTTGACTGGGAGTCAGCTTCTGGCTACACCTTC.

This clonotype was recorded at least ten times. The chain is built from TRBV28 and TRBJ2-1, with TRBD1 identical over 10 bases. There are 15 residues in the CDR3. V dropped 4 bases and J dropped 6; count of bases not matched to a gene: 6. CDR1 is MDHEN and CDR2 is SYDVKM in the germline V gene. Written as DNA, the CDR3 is TGTGCCAGCAGTTCCGGACAGGGGGGTATCAATGAGCAGTTCTTC. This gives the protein CASSSGQGGINEQFF.

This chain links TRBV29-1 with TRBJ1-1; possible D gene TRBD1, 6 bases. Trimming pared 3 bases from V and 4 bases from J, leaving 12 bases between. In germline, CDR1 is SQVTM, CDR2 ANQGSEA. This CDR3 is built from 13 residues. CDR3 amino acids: CSVDRLGGTEAFF. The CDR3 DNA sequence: TGCAGCGTTGACAGACTAGGGGGCACTGAAGCTTTCTTT.

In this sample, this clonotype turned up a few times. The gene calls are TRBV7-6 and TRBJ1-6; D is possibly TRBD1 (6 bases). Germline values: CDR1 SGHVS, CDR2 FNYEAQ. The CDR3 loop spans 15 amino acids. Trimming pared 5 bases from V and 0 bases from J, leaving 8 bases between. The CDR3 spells CASSDRSSYNSPLHF. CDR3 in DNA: TGTGCCAGCAGCGACAGGAGCTCCTATAATTCACCCCTCCACTTT.

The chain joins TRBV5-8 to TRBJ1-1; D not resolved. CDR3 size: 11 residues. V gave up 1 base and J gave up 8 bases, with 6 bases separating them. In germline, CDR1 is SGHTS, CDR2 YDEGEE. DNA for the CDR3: TGTGCCAGCAGCTTGTCTGAAGAAGCTTTCTTT. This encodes CASSLSEEAFF.

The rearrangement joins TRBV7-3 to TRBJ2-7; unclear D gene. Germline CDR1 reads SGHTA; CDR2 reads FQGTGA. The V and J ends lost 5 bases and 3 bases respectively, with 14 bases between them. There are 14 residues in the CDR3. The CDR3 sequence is CASSLQKTLYEQYF. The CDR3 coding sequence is TGTGCCAGCAGCCTCCAAAAAACCCTCTACGAGCAGTACTTC.

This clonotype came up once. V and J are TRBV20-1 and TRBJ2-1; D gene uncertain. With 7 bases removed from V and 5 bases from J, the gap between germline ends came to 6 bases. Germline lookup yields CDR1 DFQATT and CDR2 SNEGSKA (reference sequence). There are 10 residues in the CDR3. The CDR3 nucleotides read TGCAGTGGAATGGACAATGAGCAGTTCTTC. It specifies CSGMDNEQFF.

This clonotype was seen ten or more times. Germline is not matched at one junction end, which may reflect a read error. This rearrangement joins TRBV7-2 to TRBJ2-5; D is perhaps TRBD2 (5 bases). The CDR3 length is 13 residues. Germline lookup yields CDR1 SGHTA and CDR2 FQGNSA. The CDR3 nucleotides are TGTGCCAGCAGCTTCGCTTTCACGACTAACTATAACTTC. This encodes CASSFAFTTNYNF.

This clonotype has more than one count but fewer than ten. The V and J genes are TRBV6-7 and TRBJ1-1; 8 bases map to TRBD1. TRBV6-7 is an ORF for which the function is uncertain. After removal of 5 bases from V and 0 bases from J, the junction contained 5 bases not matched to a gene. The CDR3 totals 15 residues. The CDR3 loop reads CASSPDREMNTEAFF. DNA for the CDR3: TGTGCCAGCAGTCCGGACAGGGAAATGAACACTGAAGCTTTCTTT.

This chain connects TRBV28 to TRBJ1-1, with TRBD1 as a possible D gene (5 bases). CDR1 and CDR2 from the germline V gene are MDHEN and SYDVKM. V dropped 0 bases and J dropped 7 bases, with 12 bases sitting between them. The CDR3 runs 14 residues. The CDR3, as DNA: TGTGCCAGCAGTTTATGGGAGGGGAAGGGTGAAGCTTTCTTT. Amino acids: CASSLWEGKGEAFF.

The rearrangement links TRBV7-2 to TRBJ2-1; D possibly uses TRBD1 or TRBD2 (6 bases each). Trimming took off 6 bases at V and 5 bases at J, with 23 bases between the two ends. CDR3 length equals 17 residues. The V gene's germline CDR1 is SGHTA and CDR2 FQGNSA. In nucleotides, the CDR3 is TGTGCCAGCAGGTATAGGGGGACTTTCAACAAGAACAATGAGCAGTTCTTC. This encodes CASRYRGTFNKNNEQFF.

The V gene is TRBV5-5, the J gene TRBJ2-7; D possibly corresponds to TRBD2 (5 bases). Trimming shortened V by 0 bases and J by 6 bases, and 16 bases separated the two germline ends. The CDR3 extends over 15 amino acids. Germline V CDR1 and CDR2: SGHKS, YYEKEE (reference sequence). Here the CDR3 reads CASSLAPRGRGEQYF. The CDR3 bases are TGTGCCAGCAGCTTGGCCCCCCGGGGTCGGGGCGAGCAGTACTTC.

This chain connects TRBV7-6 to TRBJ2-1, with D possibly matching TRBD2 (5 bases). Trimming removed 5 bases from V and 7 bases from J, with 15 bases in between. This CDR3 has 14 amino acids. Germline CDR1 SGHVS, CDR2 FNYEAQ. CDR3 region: CASSGRGLGNEQFF. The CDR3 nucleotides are TGTGCCAGCAGCGGGAGAGGATTAGGAAATGAGCAGTTCTTC.

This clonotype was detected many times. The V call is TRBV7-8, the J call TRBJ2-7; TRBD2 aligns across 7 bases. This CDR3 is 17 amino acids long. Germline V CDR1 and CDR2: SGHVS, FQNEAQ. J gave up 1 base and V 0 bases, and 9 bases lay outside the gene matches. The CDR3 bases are TGTGCCAGCAGCTTAGCGGGCGGGAGTATTAGGTCCTACGAGCAGTACGTC. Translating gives CASSLAGGSIRSYEQYV.

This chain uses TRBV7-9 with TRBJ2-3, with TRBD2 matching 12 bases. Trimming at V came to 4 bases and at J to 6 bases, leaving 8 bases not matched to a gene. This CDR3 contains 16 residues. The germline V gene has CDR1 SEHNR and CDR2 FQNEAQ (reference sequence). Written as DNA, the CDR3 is TGTGCCAGCAGCTGGCTGACTAGCGGGAGACGGGATACGCAGTATTTT. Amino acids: CASSWLTSGRRDTQYF.

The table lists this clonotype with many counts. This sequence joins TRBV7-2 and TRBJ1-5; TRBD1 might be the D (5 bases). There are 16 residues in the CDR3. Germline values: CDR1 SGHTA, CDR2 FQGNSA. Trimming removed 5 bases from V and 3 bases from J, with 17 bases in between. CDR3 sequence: CASSLMSGLANQPQHF. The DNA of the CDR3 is TGTGCCAGCAGCCTCATGTCGGGGCTGGCCAATCAGCCCCAGCATTTT.

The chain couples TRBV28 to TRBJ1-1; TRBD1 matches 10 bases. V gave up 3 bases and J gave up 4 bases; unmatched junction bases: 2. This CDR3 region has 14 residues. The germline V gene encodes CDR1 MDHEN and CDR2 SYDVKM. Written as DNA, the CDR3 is TGTGCCAGCAGTTTGTGGACAGGGGGCACTGAAGCTTTCTTT. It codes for CASSLWTGGTEAFF.

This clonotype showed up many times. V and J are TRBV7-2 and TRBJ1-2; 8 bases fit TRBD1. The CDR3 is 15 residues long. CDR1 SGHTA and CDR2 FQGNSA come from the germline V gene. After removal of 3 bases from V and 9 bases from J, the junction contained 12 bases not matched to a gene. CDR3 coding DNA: TGTGCCAGCAGCTTGGGGGACAGGTCCTCTATGCGCTACACCTTC. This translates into CASSLGDRSSMRYTF.